These T cell receptor beta chains were read from a single sample in a study of identical twins. MiXCR was run by TCRdb on the 5' RACE reads, yielding one entry per CDR3 protein. There are about 250,000 distinct CDR3 sequences in the sample; roughly 13% occur only once, and 8.8% lies in the top ten. The sample was memory (CD45RO+) T cells sorted from blood. The receptors shown here come from a woman aged 18-35 years in good health. Both conserved end residues are part of each CDR3. The D gene is left open where the match is weak. Clone size is not always given. Where it is, it says once, few, many or a class for expanded clones.

.,.,TRBJ2-7,12,TRBV18,CASSDDSYEQYF,TGTGCCAGCTCAGACGACTCCTACGAGCAGTACTTC
TRBD1,.,TRBJ1-1,16,TRBV20-1,CSARGQRTGVGTEAFF,TGCAGTGCTAGAGGTCAACGGACAGGGGTGGGCACTGAAGCTTTCTTT
TRBD1,.,TRBJ1-2,15,TRBV29-1,CSVSKTGASLSGYTF,TGCAGCGTTTCGAAGACAGGGGCGTCCTTATCTGGCTACACCTTC
TRBD2,.,TRBJ2-3,17,TRBV9,CASSVGGTSGSTDTQYF,TGTGCCAGCAGCGTAGGGGGGACTAGCGGGAGCACAGATACGCAGTATTTT
.,.,TRBJ1-2,12,TRBV2,CASKREYYGYTF,TGTGCCAGCAAGAGGGAGTACTATGGCTACACCTTC
.,few,TRBJ2-3,18,TRBV11-2,CASSLVFPGPLRTDTQYF,TGTGCCAGCAGCTTAGTGTTTCCAGGGCCCCTACGCACAGATACGCAGTATTTT
.,medium-sized,TRBJ1-1,12,TRBV6-2/TRBV6-3,CASSYGRIEAFF,TGTGCCAGCAGTTACGGACGGATTGAAGCTTTCTTT
.,.,TRBJ1-2,10,TRBV11-2,CASSLRGYTF,TGTGCCAGCAGCTTGCGTGGCTACACCTTC
.,many,TRBJ2-1,13,TRBV14,CASSSSSYNEQFF,TGTGCCAGCAGCAGTAGCTCCTACAATGAGCAGTTCTTC
.,.,TRBJ2-1,14,TRBV7-9,CASSLSPAYNEQFF,TGTGCCAGCAGCCTCTCCCCCGCATACAATGAGCAGTTCTTC
TRBD2,.,TRBJ2-5,15,TRBV7-8,CASSLTRRGGGTQYF,TGTGCCAGCAGCTTAACTCGGCGCGGGGGGGGGACCCAGTACTTC
TRBD2,few,TRBJ2-5,17,TRBV9,CASSPRVVAGGLETQYF,TGTGCCAGCAGCCCGAGAGTAGTAGCGGGAGGGTTGGAGACCCAGTACTTC
.,many,TRBJ2-7,12,TRBV7-9,CASSPPQPEQYF,TGTGCCAGCAGCCCACCTCAGCCCGAGCAGTACTTC
.,.,TRBJ2-6,15,TRBV6-1,CASTITGSGANVLTF,TGTGCCAGCACTATTACCGGCTCTGGGGCCAACGTCCTGACTTTC
.,few,TRBJ2-5,12,TRBV20-1,CSARGVEGTQYF,TGCAGTGCTAGAGGCGTCGAGGGGACCCAGTACTTC
.,few,TRBJ1-2,15,TRBV20-1,CSATDSRRPNYGYTF,TGCAGTGCTACTGACAGCCGGAGGCCTAACTATGGCTACACCTTC
.,few,TRBJ2-4,15,TRBV6-2/TRBV6-3,CASSRGVRIENIQYF,TGTGCCAGCAGCCGAGGGGTACGGATAGAAAACATTCAGTACTTC
.,few,TRBJ2-7,14,TRBV5-5,CASTRPSDSYEQYF,TGTGCCAGCACCCGACCTAGCGACTCCTACGAGCAGTACTTC
.,.,TRBJ2-3,15,TRBV5-1,CASSPRDWSTDTQYF,TGCGCCAGCAGCCCCCGGGACTGGAGCACAGATACGCAGTATTTT
.,few,TRBJ2-7,13,TRBV9,CASSQGFSYEQYF,TGTGCCAGCAGTCAGGGGTTTTCCTACGAGCAGTACTTC
TRBD1,many,TRBJ2-1,17,TRBV24-1,CATSDLQSGTGFTEQFF,TGTGCCACCAGTGATTTGCAGTCCGGGACAGGGTTTACTGAGCAGTTCTTC
.,few,TRBJ2-2,15,TRBV9,CASSAIQENTGELFF,TGTGCCAGCAGCGCTATACAGGAGAACACCGGGGAGCTGTTTTTT
.,few,TRBJ2-3,12,TRBV5-6,CASSLWGNTQYF,TGTGCCAGCAGCTTGTGGGGAAATACGCAGTATTTT
.,few,TRBJ1-2,14,TRBV4-3,CASSQVQANYGYTF,TGCGCCAGCAGCCAAGTCCAGGCTAACTATGGCTACACCTTC
TRBD1,.,TRBJ2-7,16,TRBV5-1,CASSGPGTGGGYEQYF,TGCGCCAGCAGCGGCCCCGGGACAGGAGGAGGATACGAGCAGTACTTC
.,few,TRBJ2-2,15,TRBV3-1,CASSQEPGSSGELFF,TGTGCCAGCAGCCAAGAACCCGGGAGCTCAGGGGAGCTGTTTTTT
.,many,TRBJ2-1,13,TRBV5-1,CASSLDALNEQFF,TGCGCCAGCAGCTTGGATGCGTTGAATGAGCAGTTCTTC
.,few,TRBJ2-3,14,TRBV11-2,CASSLDRSTDTQYF,TGTGCCAGCAGCTTAGACAGAAGCACAGATACGCAGTATTTT
TRBD2,few,TRBJ2-4,14,TRBV4-3,CASSQGLRENIQYF,TGCGCCAGCAGCCAAGGCCTGCGGGAGAACATTCAGTACTTC
.,.,TRBJ2-1,14,TRBV7-7,CASSSDGAYNEQFF,TGTGCCAGCAGCTCAGATGGGGCCTACAATGAGCAGTTCTTC
TRBD1,few,TRBJ2-7,15,TRBV20-1,CSARDQGALSYEQYF,TGCAGTGCTAGAGATCAGGGGGCCTTATCTTACGAGCAGTACTTC
.,many,TRBJ2-1,15,TRBV12-3/TRBV12-4,CASSSSGQGFHEQFF,.
TRBD2,few,TRBJ2-1,21,TRBV20-1,CSASPKFKGLAGGHLYNEQFF,TGCAGTGCTAGCCCCAAATTCAAGGGACTAGCGGGAGGCCACTTATACAATGAGCAGTTCTTC
.,few,TRBJ2-3,15,TRBV7-6,CASSETTGSTDTQYF,TGTGCCAGCAGCGAAACGACTGGCAGCACAGATACGCAGTATTTT
.,few,TRBJ1-3,13,TRBV20-1,CSARMNSGNTIYF,TGCAGTGCCCGGATGAACTCTGGAAACACCATATATTTT
TRBD2,few,TRBJ2-1,14,TRBV12-3/TRBV12-4,CASSKLAGVNEQFF,TGTGCCAGCAGTAAACTAGCGGGAGTAAATGAGCAGTTCTTC
TRBD1,.,TRBJ1-4,15,TRBV12-3/TRBV12-4,CASSVGQSLNEKLFF,TGTGCCAGCAGTGTGGGACAGAGCCTTAATGAAAAACTGTTTTTT
TRBD1,.,TRBJ1-2,14,TRBV20-1,CSADRQGKDYGYTF,TGCAGTGCAGACCGACAGGGAAAGGACTATGGCTACACCTTC
.,.,TRBJ1-2,14,TRBV3-1,CASSQSWDGRGYTF,TGTGCCAGCAGCCAATCTTGGGACGGTCGGGGCTACACCTTC
TRBD2,few,TRBJ2-3,18,TRBV24-1,CATSDSRGAGGSTDTQYF,TGTGCCACCAGTGATTCCCGAGGAGCGGGAGGCTCCACAGATACGCAGTATTTT
.,few,TRBJ1-2,13,TRBV12-3/TRBV12-4,CASSGDGQRGYTF,TGTGCCAGCAGTGGGGACGGGCAACGGGGCTACACCTTC
.,.,TRBJ1-5,14,TRBV12-3/TRBV12-4,CASSLWIRGQPQHF,TGTGCCAGCAGTTTATGGATCAGGGGTCAGCCCCAGCATTTT
.,.,TRBJ1-6,13,TRBV12-3/TRBV12-4,CASRLGGGSPLHF,TGTGCCAGCAGACTGGGTGGGGGTTCACCCCTCCACTTT
.,few,TRBJ2-7,13,TRBV12-3/TRBV12-4,CASSLGAGPEQYF,TGTGCCAGCAGTTTAGGGGCCGGGCCCGAGCAGTACTTC
.,few,TRBJ1-1,12,TRBV5-5,CASRRLNTEAFF,TGTGCCAGCCGGAGGTTGAACACTGAAGCTTTCTTT
.,.,TRBJ2-1,17,TRBV5-3,CARSPGLLGGLYNEQFF,TGTGCCAGGAGCCCCGGGTTACTCGGAGGCCTCTACAATGAGCAGTTCTTC
TRBD1,few,TRBJ2-1,16,TRBV5-1,CASSRTIGQGINEQFF,TGCGCCAGCAGCCGCACTATAGGACAGGGGATCAATGAGCAGTTCTTC
.,many,TRBJ2-5,14,TRBV10-3,CAIRGGVGQETQYF,TGTGCCATCAGAGGGGGTGTAGGCCAAGAGACCCAGTACTTC